The subject of this entry is one T cell receptor beta chain. The junction departs from germline at one end; a sequencing error may be responsible. The sample belongs to a study of tumor and adjacent non-tumor tissue in lung cancer. The library came from three nested PCR rounds adapted from ARM-PCR protocols. TCRdb used MiXCR to reprocess the multiplex PCR reads, holding one entry per CDR3 protein. The repertoire consists of some 84,000 distinct CDR3 sequences, with approximately 57% occurring once and the leading ten covering roughly 15%. The template was RNA from unsorted bulk tissue. The source is a man aged 65-85 years with non-small cell lung cancer. The sample was lung tumor tissue.

For the CDR3, the DNA is TGTGCCAGCAGCTCCAGGTGGGAGACTTCCGCCAAAAACATTCAACACTTC. Residues: CASSSRWETSAKNIQHF. The chain uses TRBV11-2 and TRBJ2-4, with a tentative D call TRBD2 (5 bases). The CDR3 sequence is 17 residues long. CDR1 and CDR2 (germline): SGHAT, FQNNGV.